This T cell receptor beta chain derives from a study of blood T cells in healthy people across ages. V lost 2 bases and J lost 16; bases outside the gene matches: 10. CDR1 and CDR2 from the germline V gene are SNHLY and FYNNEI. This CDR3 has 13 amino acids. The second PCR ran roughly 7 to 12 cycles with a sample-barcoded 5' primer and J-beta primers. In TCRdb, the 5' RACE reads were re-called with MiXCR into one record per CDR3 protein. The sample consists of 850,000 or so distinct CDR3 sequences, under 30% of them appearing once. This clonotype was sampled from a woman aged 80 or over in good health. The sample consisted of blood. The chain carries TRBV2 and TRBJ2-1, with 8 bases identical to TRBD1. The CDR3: CASSEIMGQAHFF. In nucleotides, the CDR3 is TGTGCCAGCAGTGAAATTATGGGACAGGCCCATTTCTTC.